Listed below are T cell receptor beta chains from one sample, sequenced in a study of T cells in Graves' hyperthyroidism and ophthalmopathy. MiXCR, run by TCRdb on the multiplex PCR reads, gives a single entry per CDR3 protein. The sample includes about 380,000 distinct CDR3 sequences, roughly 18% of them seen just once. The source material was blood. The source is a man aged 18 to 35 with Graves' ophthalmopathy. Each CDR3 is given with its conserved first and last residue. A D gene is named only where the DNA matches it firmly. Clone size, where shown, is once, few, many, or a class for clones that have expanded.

CDR3 protein: CASSQWSGTDTQYF
CDR3 DNA: TGCGCCAGCAGCCAATGGTCCGGCACAGATACGCAGTATTTT
V gene: TRBV4-1
J gene: TRBJ2-3
clone size: few
D gene: NA

CDR3 protein: CASSWQRGLDEQFF
CDR3 DNA: TGTGCCAGCAGTTGGCAGCGGGGGTTGGATGAGCAGTTCTTC
V gene: TRBV6-1
J gene: TRBJ2-1
clone size: many
D gene: TRBD2

CDR3 protein: CASSLGGVYGYTF
CDR3 DNA: TGTGCCAGCAGCTTAGGAGGGGTTTATGGCTACACCTTC
V gene: TRBV7-2
J gene: TRBJ1-2
clone size: NA
D gene: NA

CDR3 protein: CATSGLRGEANYGYTF
CDR3 DNA: TGTGCCACCAGCGGCCTCCGGGGCGAAGCTAACTATGGCTACACCTTC
V gene: TRBV24-1
J gene: TRBJ1-2
clone size: NA
D gene: NA

CDR3 protein: CASSLGTLGHEQYF
CDR3 DNA: TGTGCCAGCAGCTTAGGAACTCTCGGACACGAGCAGTACTTC
V gene: TRBV7-9
J gene: TRBJ2-7
clone size: many
D gene: NA

CDR3 protein: CASSPEGALGHHEQFF
CDR3 DNA: TGTGCCAGCAGCCCCGAGGGCGCCCTTGGTCACCATGAGCAGTTCTTC
V gene: TRBV3-1
J gene: TRBJ2-1
clone size: many
D gene: NA

CDR3 protein: CASSLVGQGGGYTF
CDR3 DNA: TGTGCCAGCAGCTTAGTAGGACAGGGTGGAGGCTACACCTTC
V gene: TRBV7-2
J gene: TRBJ1-2
clone size: many
D gene: TRBD1

CDR3 protein: CASSSLPNTEAFF
CDR3 DNA: TGTGCCAGCAGTTCGCTCCCGAACACTGAAGCTTTCTTT
V gene: TRBV12-3/TRBV12-4
J gene: TRBJ1-1
clone size: many
D gene: NA

CDR3 protein: CASSSRGHLYYGYTF
CDR3 DNA: TGTGCCAGCAGTTCGCGGGGACACCTGTACTATGGCTACACCTTC
V gene: TRBV6-1
J gene: TRBJ1-2
clone size: few
D gene: NA

CDR3 protein: CASPGGDREAFF
CDR3 DNA: TGTGCCAGCCCCGGGGGGGACCGAGAAGCTTTCTTT
V gene: TRBV11-2
J gene: TRBJ1-1
clone size: once
D gene: NA

CDR3 protein: CASSSHWTQTSGYTF
CDR3 DNA: TGTGCCAGCAGCTCCCACTGGACCCAAACAAGTGGCTACACCTTC
V gene: TRBV5-5
J gene: TRBJ1-2
clone size: many
D gene: NA

CDR3 protein: CSAIQLSGGIYNEQFF
CDR3 DNA: TGCAGTGCCATTCAGTTAAGCGGGGGAATTTACAATGAGCAGTTCTTC
V gene: TRBV20-1
J gene: TRBJ2-1
clone size: NA
D gene: TRBD2

CDR3 protein: CASSYTGYQETQYF
CDR3 DNA: TGTGCCAGCAGCTATACAGGGTACCAAGAGACCCAGTACTTC
V gene: TRBV3-1
J gene: TRBJ2-5
clone size: many
D gene: NA

CDR3 protein: CASKTGTANTEAFF
CDR3 DNA: TGTGCCAGCAAAACAGGGACGGCGAACACTGAAGCTTTCTTT
V gene: TRBV6-1
J gene: TRBJ1-1
clone size: many
D gene: NA

CDR3 protein: CASSLGGPSNEQFF
CDR3 DNA: TGCGCCAGCAGCCTGGGGGGGCCAAGCAATGAGCAGTTCTTC
V gene: TRBV5-1
J gene: TRBJ2-1
clone size: once
D gene: NA

CDR3 protein: CASRPGRGPLSTDTQYF
CDR3 DNA: TGTGCCAGCAGGCCCGGGAGGGGCCCCCTGAGCACAGATACGCAGTATTTT
V gene: TRBV6-1
J gene: TRBJ2-3
clone size: NA
D gene: TRBD2

CDR3 protein: CAGSTRDRSYEQYF
CDR3 DNA: TGTGCCGGGTCAACGCGGGACAGATCCTACGAGCAGTACTTC
V gene: TRBV6-1
J gene: TRBJ2-7
clone size: few
D gene: NA

CDR3 protein: CSAAHESNTEAFF
CDR3 DNA: TGCAGTGCGGCTCACGAATCAAACACTGAAGCTTTCTTT
V gene: TRBV20-1
J gene: TRBJ1-1
clone size: few
D gene: NA

CDR3 protein: CASSRRTGGEIDTEAFF
CDR3 DNA: TGTGCCAGCAGCCGAAGGACAGGGGGCGAAATTGACACTGAAGCTTTCTTT
V gene: TRBV7-6
J gene: TRBJ1-1
clone size: NA
D gene: TRBD1

CDR3 protein: CASKPGLPPDTQYF
CDR3 DNA: TGTGCCAGCAAACCGGGACTCCCTCCTGATACGCAGTATTTT
V gene: TRBV28
J gene: TRBJ2-3
clone size: many
D gene: NA

CDR3 protein: CASSPGLGLSTEQFF
CDR3 DNA: TGTGCCAGCAGCCCCGGACTAGGGTTAAGTACTGAGCAGTTCTTC
V gene: TRBV7-3
J gene: TRBJ2-1
clone size: NA
D gene: TRBD2

CDR3 protein: CASSTGTSGGHEQFF
CDR3 DNA: TGCGCCAGCAGCACAGGGACTAGCGGGGGTCATGAGCAGTTCTTC
V gene: TRBV5-1
J gene: TRBJ2-1
clone size: NA
D gene: TRBD2

CDR3 protein: CASSKTTEYQETQYF
CDR3 DNA: TGTGCCAGCAGCAAAACGACAGAGTACCAAGAGACCCAGTACTTC
V gene: TRBV5-4
J gene: TRBJ2-5
clone size: NA
D gene: NA

CDR3 protein: CATADRFNSPLHF
CDR3 DNA: TGTGCCACCGCGGACAGGTTTAATTCACCCCTCCACTTT
V gene: TRBV7-2
J gene: TRBJ1-6
clone size: few
D gene: TRBD1

CDR3 protein: CASSPHRGADTQYF
CDR3 DNA: TGTGCCAGCAGCCCTCATCGGGGTGCAGATACGCAGTATTTT
V gene: TRBV7-3
J gene: TRBJ2-3
clone size: few
D gene: NA

CDR3 protein: CASSLTWGGNQPQHF
CDR3 DNA: TGTGCCAGCAGTTTAACCTGGGGGGGAAATCAGCCCCAGCATTTT
V gene: TRBV27
J gene: TRBJ1-5
clone size: NA
D gene: NA

CDR3 protein: CASSLVPSGVSYF
CDR3 DNA: TGTGCCAGCAGCTTAGTCCCTAGCGGGGTCTCGTACTTC
V gene: TRBV11-2
J gene: TRBJ2-5
clone size: NA
D gene: TRBD2